This record concerns one T cell receptor (beta chain) sequence. The sample comes from a study of blood T cell repertoires in COVID-19. Whole-study context: Samples representing acute and convalescent COVID-19 were sourced from the United States, Italy and Spain. Nucleic acid was either cDNA or gDNA, and it came from T cells, B-cell-depleted T cells, or PBMCs.

Trimming at V came to 5 bases and at J to 0 bases, leaving 5 bases not matched to a gene. Per germline, CDR1 MNHEY and CDR2 SVGEGT. The CDR3 runs to 15 residues. As originally analysed: Reference gene primer amplification gave estimated nucleated cell counts. Generated by immunoSEQ multiplex PCR, the TCRdb table keeps only in-frame clones and is missing some. V, J and clone size derive from that table, while D and trimming were established from the DNA sequence. The table records roughly 140,000 clones, roughly four fifths of them present only once. The sequence was collected from a human donor in a cohort sampled during active COVID-19. Sequencing was carried out using peripheral blood. This rearrangement joins TRBV6-2 or TRBV6-3 to TRBJ1-1; 8 bases are shared with TRBD1. The CDR3 DNA reads as TGTGCCAGCAGTGGACAGGGACTAATGAACACTGAAGCTTTCTTT. As protein: CASSGQGLMNTEAFF.